This T cell receptor beta chain was observed in a study of T-cell memory formation after mild COVID-19. Looking at the study overall: Clusters were largely donor specific.

TCRalpha and TCRbeta libraries used 5'RACE with constant-segment primers and UMIs. TCRdb re-called the 5' RACE reads through MiXCR, storing one row per CDR3 protein. The table shows some 210,000 distinct CDR3 sequences, with around 30% occurring only once. The CDR3 has 15 residues. Between the trimmed V and J ends, which lost 5 bases and 7 bases, there was a span of 17 bases. Germline V gives CDR1 SGHTA, CDR2 FQGNSA. Input material: PBMCs or a T cell subset sorted from them (not recorded which). V is TRBV7-2 and J is TRBJ1-4, with D possibly being TRBD1 (5 bases). This receptor was identified in an adult woman who had mild COVID-19 (a few samples of this study predate the infection). Cell type and time point are not known. The CDR3 DNA reads TGTGCCAGCAGCAAAGGGAGGGGCAGATTTGAAAAACTGTTTTTT. Encoded protein: CASSKGRGRFEKLFF.